The entry below gives a single T cell receptor beta chain sequence along with its context. Its specificity is unknown. The naive CD8 population came from CD45RO-negative cells selected for CCR7, without terminally differentiated effector memory CD45RA+ cells. The sample belongs to a study of shared clonotypes between healthy human individuals. General observations from the study: All-four-donor shared clonotypes had higher generation probabilities than non-shared clonotypes did.

V was shortened by 1 base and J by 1 base, with 9 bases between the two germline ends. The V gene's germline CDR1 is GTSNPN and CDR2 SVGIG (reference sequence). CDR3 size: 14 residues. Profiled with immunoSEQ multiplex PCR; TCRdb holds only in-frame clones, not every one. The data show nearly 2 million clones, about 94% seen once. Sequencing was carried out using naive CD8+ T cells sorted from blood. The TCR was taken from a man aged 18-30 years in good health. The chain recombines TRBV30 with TRBJ2-3; D is ambiguous. In DNA, the CDR3 is TGTGCCTGGAGTGCCTTCGGCGGCACAGATACGCAGTATTTT. This sequence encodes CAWSAFGGTDTQYF.